This TCR beta chain appears in the sequencing data of a study of OX40 agonist ivuxolimab in advanced cancers. The CDR3 spans 12 residues. Trimming removed 1 base at V and 8 bases at J, with 8 bases between. Germline V gene lookup returns CDR1 SEHNR and CDR2 FQNEAQ (reference sequence). The data were produced by immunoSEQ multiplex PCR, yet TCRdb's version contains in-frame clones alone and is incomplete. The top ten clones hold under 15% of a sample with 60,000 or so clones, about 91% of them seen once. Of note for this clone: Other DNA sequences within the sample encode an identical CDR3.

The chain has TRBV7-9 and TRBJ1-2; D gene uncertain. The input for sequencing was CD4+ or CD8+ T cells sorted from blood, taken in a trial of the OX40 agonist ivuxolimab. The clonotype was recovered from an adult with an advanced solid tumor such as melanoma, head and neck, liver or kidney cancer. As DNA, the CDR3 is TGTGCCAGCAGCTTAGGGGGTGGAGGCTACACCTTC. It translates to CASSLGGGGYTF. The whole variable domain, filled in from reference TRBV7-9 and TRBJ1-2, reads DTGVSQNPRHKITKRGQNVTFRCDPISEHNRLYWYRQTLGQGPEFLTYFQNEAQLEKSRLLSDRFSAERPKGSFSTLEIQRTEQGDSAMYLCASSLGGGGYTFGSGTRLTVV.